The 21 T cell receptor beta chains given below trace back to one sample, sequenced in a study of blood T cells in healthy people across ages. It was with a sample-barcoded 5' primer and a J-beta primer mix that a second PCR of roughly 7 to 12 cycles was run. Each CDR3 protein is one row after TCRdb ran MiXCR on the 5' RACE reads. The sample lists 1,100,000 or so distinct CDR3 sequences; more than 40% were seen once. The specimen was blood. The receptors were gathered from a woman aged 60-75 years in good health.

The rearrangement uses TRBV7-9 and TRBJ1-2, with D possibly being TRBD1 (5 bases). The germline gives CDR1 SEHNR, CDR2 FQNEAQ (reference sequence). V lost 2 bases to trimming and J lost 8 bases, with 12 bases between them. The CDR3 loop spans 13 amino acids. In DNA, the CDR3 is TGTGCCAGCAGCTTACTATGGGGCAGAGGCTACACCTTC. As protein: CASSLLWGRGYTF.

The V gene is TRBV28, the J gene TRBJ2-3; TRBD2 agrees at 10 bases. Germline loops: CDR1 MDHEN, CDR2 SYDVKM. This CDR3 is 17 amino acids long. J lost 1 base, V lost 6 bases, and 10 bases had no gene match. CDR3 DNA: TGTGCCAGCAGAGCCTCGGTAGGGACTAGCGGCACAGATACGCAGTATTTT. The encoded protein is CASRASVGTSGTDTQYF.

The V and J genes are TRBV12-3 or TRBV12-4 and TRBJ2-1; the match to TRBD2 covers 16 bases. This CDR3 region has 15 residues. J gave up 7 bases and V 7 bases, and 4 bases lay outside the gene matches. The CDR3, as DNA: TGTGCCAGCACCCTGGGACTAGCGGGAGGGAATGAGCAGTTCTTC. It yields the protein CASTLGLAGGNEQFF.

Only a few counts were recorded for this clonotype. The chain has TRBV29-1 and TRBJ2-1, with 9 bases matching TRBD2. The V and J ends lost 8 bases and 4 bases, in that order; junction bases with no gene match: 3. The CDR3 spans 12 residues. CDR1 is SQVTM and CDR2 is ANQGSEA in the germline V gene. Here the CDR3 reads CSTAGGYNEQFF. DNA of the CDR3: TGCAGCACCGCGGGAGGGTACAATGAGCAGTTCTTC.

This rearrangement joins TRBV5-1 to TRBJ1-4, with D possibly matching TRBD1 (5 bases). V was shortened by 5 bases and J by 15 bases, with 26 bases between the two germline ends. The CDR3 spans 15 residues. Per the germline V gene, CDR1 is SGHRS and CDR2 is YFSETQ. The chain's CDR3 is CASSRSGTRVDQVFF. The CDR3 coding sequence is TGCGCCAGCAGTCGTTCCGGGACTCGAGTCGATCAGGTGTTTTTT.

This clonotype was picked up a small number of times. This chain uses TRBV7-9 with TRBJ2-7; 9 bases are shared with TRBD2. V shed 5 bases, J shed 8 bases, and the junction held 10 bases outside the gene matches. CDR1 and CDR2 (germline): SEHNR, FQNEAQ (reference sequence). This CDR3 region has 14 residues. The CDR3 here is CASSQAGGPNKQYF. In DNA, the CDR3 is TGTGCCAGCAGCCAAGCGGGAGGCCCGAACAAGCAGTACTTC.

This clonotype showed up just once. The chain has TRBV11-2 and TRBJ2-1; a weak D match, TRBD2 (5 bases). In germline, CDR1 is SGHAT, CDR2 FQNNGV. The CDR3 spans 12 residues. V was clipped by 2 bases and J by 10 bases, with 9 bases between them. Here the CDR3 reads CASSLRADEQFF. CDR3 coding DNA: TGTGCCAGCAGCTTAAGAGCGGACGAGCAGTTCTTC.

This chain uses TRBV18 with TRBJ2-7; D not resolved. The CDR3 covers 14 residues. The V gene's germline CDR1 is KGHSH and CDR2 LQKENI. Trimming removed 3 bases at V and 1 base at J, with 10 bases between. Here the CDR3 DNA reads TGTGCCAGCTCACCTACACAGCTATCCTACGAGCAGTACTTC. Its translation is CASSPTQLSYEQYF.

In its sample, this clonotype was seen once. The V call is TRBV12-3 or TRBV12-4, the J call TRBJ2-5, with D possibly being TRBD1 (6 bases). Between the trimmed V and J ends, which lost 7 bases and 2 bases, there was a span of 11 bases. This CDR3 has 13 residues. CDR3: CASKMTGQETQYF. As DNA, the CDR3 is TGTGCCAGCAAGATGACAGGACAAGAGACCCAGTACTTC.

This chain connects TRBV20-1 to TRBJ2-7; 7 bases line up with TRBD2. CDR1 is DFQATT and CDR2 is SNEGSKA in the germline V gene (reference sequence). The CDR3 covers 14 residues. The V gene end was trimmed by 3 bases and the J gene end by 0 bases; junction bases not matched to a gene: 5. Written as DNA, the CDR3 is TGCAGTGCTAGCTTACTAGCGAGCTCCTACGAGCAGTACTTC. Translating it yields CSASLLASSYEQYF.

The CDR3 reads CASSPRQGAKETQYF. DNA for the CDR3: TGCGCCAGCAGCCCACGACAGGGGGCTAAAGAGACCCAGTACTTC. The chain combines TRBV5-1 with TRBJ2-5; 10 bases map to TRBD1. The CDR3 loop spans 15 amino acids. The junction had 6 bases not matched to a gene; V was cut back by 4 bases and J by 3 bases. Germline CDR1 reads SGHRS; CDR2 reads YFSETQ.

V usage is TRBV27 and J usage is TRBJ1-6; 10 bases agree with TRBD1. Germline loops: CDR1 MNHEY, CDR2 SMNVEV (reference sequence). Trimming at V came to 0 bases and at J to 10 bases, leaving 3 bases not matched to a gene. This CDR3 region has 15 residues. CDR3 sequence reads: CASSLSGQGWSPLHF. CDR3 DNA sequence: TGTGCCAGCAGTTTATCGGGACAGGGGTGGTCACCCCTCCACTTT.

V and J are TRBV29-1 and TRBJ2-7, with TRBD2 matching 12 bases. The CDR3 is 16 residues long. Per germline, CDR1 SQVTM and CDR2 ANQGSEA. V shed 2 bases, J shed 4 bases, and the junction held 9 bases outside the gene matches. The CDR3 coding sequence is TGCAGCGTTGAAAAGGCTAGCGGGAGGGCCGGGTACGAGCAGTACTTC. This translates into CSVEKASGRAGYEQYF.

The chain couples TRBV7-6 to TRBJ2-7; tentatively, D is TRBD2 (7 bases). Deletions cut 5 bases from V and 10 bases from J, with 30 bases between. Germline loops: CDR1 SGHVS, CDR2 FNYEAQ. The CDR3 runs 17 residues. Written as DNA, the CDR3 is TGTGCCAGCAGCCCAAAGATAGGTGCGGGGGCGCTTCAAGTTCAGTACTTC. The encoded protein is CASSPKIGAGALQVQYF.

The chain links TRBV29-1 to TRBJ2-7, with D possibly called TRBD1 or TRBD2 (7 bases each). Germline-derived CDR1 and CDR2 are SQVTM and ANQGSEA. Trimming shortened V by 3 bases and J by 3 bases, and 24 bases separated the two germline ends. The CDR3 loop spans 17 amino acids. CDR3 in amino acids: CSVEEPGRAGGNYEQYF. CDR3 in DNA: TGCAGCGTTGAGGAGCCTGGGAGGGCAGGGGGGAACTACGAGCAGTACTTC.

This clonotype was observed a few times. The chain couples TRBV4-1 to TRBJ2-7; D gene uncertain. CDR3 length: 15 amino acids. The ends were cut back, 0 bases at V and 2 bases at J, with 11 bases in the middle. Germline lookup yields CDR1 MGHRA and CDR2 YSYEKL. The CDR3 region has the DNA TGCGCCAGCAGCCAAGATCCTGTGGGGACCTACGAGCAGTACTTC. Amino acid sequence: CASSQDPVGTYEQYF.

The chain uses TRBV5-1 and TRBJ2-7; D gene uncertain. Germline V gene sequence: CDR1 SGHRS, CDR2 YFSETQ. The CDR3 spans 13 residues. V dropped 1 base and J dropped 0 bases, with 5 bases sitting between them. CDR3 coding DNA: TGCGCCAGCAGCTTGCGGAACTCCTACGAGCAGTACTTC. The encoded protein is CASSLRNSYEQYF.

Ten or more counts support this clonotype. J is TRBJ2-5 and V is TRBV12-3 or TRBV12-4, with D hard to call. CDR3 size: 14 residues. Trimming stripped 3 bases from V and 1 base from J, with 9 bases between. The CDR3 nucleotides read TGTGCCAGCAGTTTGAGTGGGTCCCAAGAGACCCAGTACTTC. Its translation: CASSLSGSQETQYF.

CDR3 DNA: TGTGCCAGCAGCGTAGGGGGTCTATCGGGGGTCAAGGGACTAGCGTCAACAGATACGCAGTATTTT. This sequence encodes CASSVGGLSGVKGLASTDTQYF. The chain uses TRBV9 and TRBJ2-3; TRBD2 matches 10 bases. The germline CDR1 and CDR2 sequences are SGDLS and YYNGEE. V dropped 0 bases and J dropped 3; count of bases not matched to a gene: 22. The length of the CDR3 is 22 residues.

A few counts support this clonotype. The chain employs TRBV29-1 and TRBJ2-1; TRBD1 matches 8 bases. The V segment lost 3 bases and the J segment 0 bases; nucleotides outside the gene matches: 4. CDR1 is SQVTM, CDR2 ANQGSEA, per germline. The CDR3 consists of 15 residues. The CDR3 region has the DNA TGCAGCGTTGAGGGACAGGATACCTCCTACAATGAGCAGTTCTTC. Translation: CSVEGQDTSYNEQFF.

V usage is TRBV19 and J usage is TRBJ1-6; D unresolved. The CDR3 loop spans 15 amino acids. Germline values: CDR1 LNHDA, CDR2 SQIVND (reference sequence). Trimming stripped 6 bases from V and 2 bases from J, with 11 bases between. This CDR3 is CASRAGSTYNSPLHF. The CDR3 DNA is TGTGCCAGTAGGGCGGGGAGCACCTATAATTCACCCCTCCACTTT.